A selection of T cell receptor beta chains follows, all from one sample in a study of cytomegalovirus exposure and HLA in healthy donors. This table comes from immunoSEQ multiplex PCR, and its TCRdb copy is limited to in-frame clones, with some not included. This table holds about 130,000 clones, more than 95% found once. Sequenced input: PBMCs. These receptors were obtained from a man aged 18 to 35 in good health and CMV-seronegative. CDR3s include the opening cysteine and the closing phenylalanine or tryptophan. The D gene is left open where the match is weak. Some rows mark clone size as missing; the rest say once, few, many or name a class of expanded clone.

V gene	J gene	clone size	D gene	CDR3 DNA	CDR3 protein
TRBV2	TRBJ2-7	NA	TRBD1	TGTGCCAGCAGCTACTCCCGGGACAGGGGCTCCTACGAGCAGTACTTC	CASSYSRDRGSYEQYF
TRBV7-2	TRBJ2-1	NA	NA	TGTGCCAGCAGCTTAGAAGGGGTCTCCTACAATGAGCAGTTCTTC	CASSLEGVSYNEQFF
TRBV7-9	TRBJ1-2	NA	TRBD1	TGTGCCAGCAGCCTTGCCGTCCGTACAGGGGGCGGCTATGGCTACACCTTC	CASSLAVRTGGGYGYTF
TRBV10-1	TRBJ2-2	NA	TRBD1	TGCGCCAGCAGTGAGCGGGACAGGAGGAGAGCCGGGGAGCTGTTTTTT	CASSERDRRRAGELFF
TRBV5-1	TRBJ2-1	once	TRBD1	TGCGCCAGCAGCCCCGGGACAGCTTCCTACAATGAGCAGTTCTTC	CASSPGTASYNEQFF
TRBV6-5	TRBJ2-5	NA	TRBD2	TGTGCCAGCAGTTTCCGACTAGCCCAAGAGACCCAGTACTTC	CASSFRLAQETQYF
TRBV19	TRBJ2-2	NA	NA	TGTGCCAGTAGCCTAGCGAAAAACACCGGGGAGCTGTTTTTT	CASSLAKNTGELFF
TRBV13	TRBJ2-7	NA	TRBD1	TGTGCCAGCAGCTTAGGGGACAGGGGCGCTAGCTCCTACGAGCAGTACTTC	CASSLGDRGASSYEQYF
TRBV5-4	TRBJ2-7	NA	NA	TGTGCCAGCAGCTTGTCAGGGTCCGAGCAGTACTTC	CASSLSGSEQYF
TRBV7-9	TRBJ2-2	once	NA	TGTGCCAGCAGCTCGGGACTCGAGGCCGGGGAGCTGTTTTTT	CASSSGLEAGELFF
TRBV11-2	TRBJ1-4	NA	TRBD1	TGTGCCAGCAGCTTAAAGGACTTCGACAGGGGAGGGAACAAAGAAAAACTGTTTTTT	CASSLKDFDRGGNKEKLFF
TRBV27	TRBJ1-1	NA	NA	TGTGCCAGCAGAGCGTTGACAGACGCCACGAACACTGAAGCTTTCTTT	CASRALTDATNTEAFF
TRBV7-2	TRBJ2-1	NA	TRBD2	TGTGCCAGCAGCTTAGATTCTAGCGGGAGGGCGTACAATGAGCAGTTCTTC	CASSLDSSGRAYNEQFF
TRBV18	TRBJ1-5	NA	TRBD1	TGTGCCAGCTCACCATTAGGGACAGAGTATAGCAATCAGCCCCAGCATTTT	CASSPLGTEYSNQPQHF
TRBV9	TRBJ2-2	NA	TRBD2	TGTGCCAGCAGCGCGAGAGGGAGGGGAACGAACACCGGGGAGCTGTTTTTT	CASSARGRGTNTGELFF